The table lists the clone carrying this T cell receptor (beta chain) with many counts. This specimen comes from a study of regulatory T cells in long-lasting Graves disease. This sample's time point: persistent/refractory GD, antithyroid drugs over 5 years with positive TRAb. Generation of the TCR library employed RNA extracted from PBMCs. With iRepertoire HTBI primers and Arm-PCR of CDR3 regions, TCR beta libraries were built. TCRdb re-called the multiplex PCR reads through MiXCR, storing one row per CDR3 protein. The top ten clones hold around 50% of a sample with 250,000 to 300,000 distinct CDR3 sequences, under 25% of them seen once. V gave up 1 base and J gave up 0 bases, with 10 bases separating them. The V gene's germline CDR1 is SGHTA and CDR2 FQGNSA. This CDR3 region has 15 residues.

The V gene is TRBV7-2, the J gene TRBJ2-7, with unresolved D. The sequence was collected from a female donor with Graves disease. Material: peripheral blood mononuclear cells (PBMCs), obtained when the disease was refractory, from a patient treated with antithyroid drugs. The DNA for the CDR3 is TGTGCCAGCAGCTTAGAGACTGCCAGCTCCTACGAGCAGTACTTC. It yields the protein CASSLETASSYEQYF.